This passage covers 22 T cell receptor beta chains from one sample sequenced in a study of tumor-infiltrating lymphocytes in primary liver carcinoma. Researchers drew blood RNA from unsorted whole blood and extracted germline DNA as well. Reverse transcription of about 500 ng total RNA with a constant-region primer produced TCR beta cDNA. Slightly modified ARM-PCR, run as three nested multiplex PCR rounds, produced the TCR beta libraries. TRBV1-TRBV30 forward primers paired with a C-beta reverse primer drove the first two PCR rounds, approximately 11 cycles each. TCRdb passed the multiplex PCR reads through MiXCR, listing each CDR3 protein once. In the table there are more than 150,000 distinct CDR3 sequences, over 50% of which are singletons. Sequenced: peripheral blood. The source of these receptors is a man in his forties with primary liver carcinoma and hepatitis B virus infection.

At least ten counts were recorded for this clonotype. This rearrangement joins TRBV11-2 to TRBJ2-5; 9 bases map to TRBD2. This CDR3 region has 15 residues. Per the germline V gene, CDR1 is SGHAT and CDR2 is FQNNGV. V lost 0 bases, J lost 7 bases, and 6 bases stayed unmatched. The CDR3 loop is CASSLDGGTSSTQYF. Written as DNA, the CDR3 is TGTGCCAGCAGCTTAGATGGGGGGACTAGCTCGACCCAGTACTTC.

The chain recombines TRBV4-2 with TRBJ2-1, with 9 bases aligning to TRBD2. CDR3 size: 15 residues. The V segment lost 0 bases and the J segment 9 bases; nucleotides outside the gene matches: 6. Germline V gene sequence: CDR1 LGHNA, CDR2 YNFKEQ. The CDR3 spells CASSQEGTSLSEQFF. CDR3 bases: TGTGCCAGCAGCCAAGAGGGGACTAGCCTTAGTGAGCAGTTCTTC.

As DNA, the CDR3 is TGTGCCAGCAGTGACGCCCGGGCCAACTATGGCTACACCTTC. Translating gives CASSDARANYGYTF. This chain uses TRBV6-1 with TRBJ1-2, with D uncertain. CDR3 length equals 14 residues. V lost 3 bases to trimming and J lost 2 bases, with 10 bases between them. The germline V gene has CDR1 MNHNS and CDR2 SASEGT.

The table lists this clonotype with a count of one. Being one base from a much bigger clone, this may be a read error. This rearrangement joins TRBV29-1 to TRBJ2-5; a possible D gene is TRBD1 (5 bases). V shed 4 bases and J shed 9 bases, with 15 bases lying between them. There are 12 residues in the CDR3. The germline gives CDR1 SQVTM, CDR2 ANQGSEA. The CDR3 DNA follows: TGCAGCGTTGGGCCCTGGGGCGAGTCCCAGTACTTC. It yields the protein CSVGPWGESQYF.

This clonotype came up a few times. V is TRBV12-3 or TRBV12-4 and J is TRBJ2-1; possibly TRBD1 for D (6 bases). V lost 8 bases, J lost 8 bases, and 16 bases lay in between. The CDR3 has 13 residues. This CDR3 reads CASGGRGTDEQFF. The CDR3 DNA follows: TGTGCCAGCGGAGGCAGGGGAACCGATGAGCAGTTCTTC.

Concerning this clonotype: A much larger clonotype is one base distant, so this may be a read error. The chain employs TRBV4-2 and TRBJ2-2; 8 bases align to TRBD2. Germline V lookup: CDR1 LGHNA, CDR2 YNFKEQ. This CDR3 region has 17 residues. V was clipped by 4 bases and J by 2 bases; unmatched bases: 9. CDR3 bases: TGTGCCAGCAGCCTGCTGGGGAGCGGGAGTAACACCGGGGAGCTGTTTTTT. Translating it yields CASSLLGSGSNTGELFF.

CDR3 in DNA: TGTGCCAGCACAACTAGCGGCCATTTGGAACTTGGCACCGGGGAGCTGTTTTTT. Protein: CASTTSGHLELGTGELFF. V usage is TRBV7-8 and J usage is TRBJ2-2; 8 bases fit TRBD2. J gave up 4 bases and V 7 bases, and 17 bases lay outside the gene matches. This CDR3 is built from 18 residues. Germline lookup yields CDR1 SGHVS and CDR2 FQNEAQ.

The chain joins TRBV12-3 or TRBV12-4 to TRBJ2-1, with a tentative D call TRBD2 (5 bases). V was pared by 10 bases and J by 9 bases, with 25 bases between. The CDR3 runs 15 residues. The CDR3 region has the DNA TGTGCCAACACCCCCCTGAGGAGGTCCTGGGGTGAGCAGTTCTTC. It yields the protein CANTPLRRSWGEQFF.

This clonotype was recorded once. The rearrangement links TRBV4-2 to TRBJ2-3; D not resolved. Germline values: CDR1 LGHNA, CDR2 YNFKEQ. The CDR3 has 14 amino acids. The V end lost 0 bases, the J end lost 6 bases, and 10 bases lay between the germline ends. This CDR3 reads CASSQDNSQDTQYF. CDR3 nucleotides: TGTGCCAGCAGCCAAGATAATAGCCAGGATACGCAGTATTTT.

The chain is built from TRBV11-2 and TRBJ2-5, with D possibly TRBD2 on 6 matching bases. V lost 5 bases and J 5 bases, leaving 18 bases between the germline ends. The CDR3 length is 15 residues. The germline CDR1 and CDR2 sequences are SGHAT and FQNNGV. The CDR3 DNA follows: TGTGCCAGCAGCCCTCAACTAGCTCCCGATGAGACCCAGTACTTC. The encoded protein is CASSPQLAPDETQYF.

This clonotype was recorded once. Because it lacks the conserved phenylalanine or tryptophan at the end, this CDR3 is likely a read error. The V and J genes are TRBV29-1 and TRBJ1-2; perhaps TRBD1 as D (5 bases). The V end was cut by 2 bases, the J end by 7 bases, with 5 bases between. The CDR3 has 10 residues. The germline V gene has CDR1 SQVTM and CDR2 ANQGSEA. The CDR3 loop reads CSVETGGYTS. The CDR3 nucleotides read TGCAGCGTTGAAACAGGTGGCTACACCTCC.

This CDR3 reads CASSYSGQIQETQYF. CDR3 bases: TGTGCCAGCAGTTACAGCGGACAGATTCAAGAGACCCAGTACTTC. The chain employs TRBV6-1 and TRBJ2-5; D is possibly TRBD1 (6 bases). Trimming stripped 5 bases from V and 2 bases from J, with 15 bases between. Germline V gives CDR1 MNHNS, CDR2 SASEGT. This CDR3 is built from 15 residues.

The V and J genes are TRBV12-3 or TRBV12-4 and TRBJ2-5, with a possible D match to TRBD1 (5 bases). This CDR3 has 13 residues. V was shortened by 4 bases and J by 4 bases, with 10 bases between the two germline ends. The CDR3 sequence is CASSWAGSETQYF. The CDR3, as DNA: TGTGCCAGCAGTTGGGCAGGGTCAGAGACCCAGTACTTC.

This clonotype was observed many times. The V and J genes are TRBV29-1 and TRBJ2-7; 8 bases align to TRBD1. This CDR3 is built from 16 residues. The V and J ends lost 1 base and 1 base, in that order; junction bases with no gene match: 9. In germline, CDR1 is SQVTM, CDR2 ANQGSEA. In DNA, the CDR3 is TGCAGCGTTGAAGTACATCAGACAGGGGTGTCCTACGAGCAGTACTTC. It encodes CSVEVHQTGVSYEQYF.

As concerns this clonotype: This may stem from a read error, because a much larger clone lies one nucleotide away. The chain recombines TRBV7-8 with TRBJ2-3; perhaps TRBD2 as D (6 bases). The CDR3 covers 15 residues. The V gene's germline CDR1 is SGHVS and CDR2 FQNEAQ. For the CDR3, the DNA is TGTGCCAGCAGCTTAAACGATATCGGGAGAGATATGCAGTATTTT. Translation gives CASSLNDIGRDMQYF.

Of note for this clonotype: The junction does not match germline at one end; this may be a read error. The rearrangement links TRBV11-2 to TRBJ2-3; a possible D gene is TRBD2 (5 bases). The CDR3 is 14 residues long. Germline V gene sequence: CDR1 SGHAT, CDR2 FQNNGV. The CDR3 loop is CASNPASFTDTKYF. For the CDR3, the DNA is TGTGCCAGCAACCCGGCTAGCTTCACAGATACGAAGTATTTT.

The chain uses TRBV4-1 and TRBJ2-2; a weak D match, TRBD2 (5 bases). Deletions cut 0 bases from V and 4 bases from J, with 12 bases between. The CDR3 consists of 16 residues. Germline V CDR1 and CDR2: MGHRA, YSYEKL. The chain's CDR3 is CASSQETDAGTGELFF. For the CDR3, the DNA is TGCGCCAGCAGCCAAGAAACGGACGCGGGCACCGGGGAGCTGTTTTTT.

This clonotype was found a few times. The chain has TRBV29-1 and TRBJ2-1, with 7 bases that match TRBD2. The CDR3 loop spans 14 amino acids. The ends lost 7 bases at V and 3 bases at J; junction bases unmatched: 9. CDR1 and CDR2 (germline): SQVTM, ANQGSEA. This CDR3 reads CSASGATSYNEQFF. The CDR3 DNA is TGCAGCGCCAGCGGGGCTACCAGCTACAATGAGCAGTTCTTC.

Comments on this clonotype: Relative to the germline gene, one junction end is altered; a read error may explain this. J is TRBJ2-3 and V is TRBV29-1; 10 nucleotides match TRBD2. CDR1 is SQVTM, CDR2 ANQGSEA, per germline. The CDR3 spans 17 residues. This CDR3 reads CSVEIGASGRGTDMQYF. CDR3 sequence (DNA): TGCAGCGTTGAGATCGGCGCCAGCGGGAGGGGCACAGATATGCAGTATTTT.

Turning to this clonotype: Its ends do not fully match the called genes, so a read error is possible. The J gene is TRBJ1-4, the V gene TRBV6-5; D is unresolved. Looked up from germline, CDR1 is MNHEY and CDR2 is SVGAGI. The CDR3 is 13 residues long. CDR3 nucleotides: TGTGCCAGCGGGTCGCCAACCAATGAAAAACTGTTTTTT. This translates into CASGSPTNEKLFF.

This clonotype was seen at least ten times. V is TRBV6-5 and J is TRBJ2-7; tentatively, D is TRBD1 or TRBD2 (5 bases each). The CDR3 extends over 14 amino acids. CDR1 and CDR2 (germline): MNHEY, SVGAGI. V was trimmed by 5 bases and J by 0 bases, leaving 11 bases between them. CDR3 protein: CASSRDANSYEQYF. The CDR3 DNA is TGTGCCAGCAGTCGGGACGCTAACTCCTACGAGCAGTACTTC.

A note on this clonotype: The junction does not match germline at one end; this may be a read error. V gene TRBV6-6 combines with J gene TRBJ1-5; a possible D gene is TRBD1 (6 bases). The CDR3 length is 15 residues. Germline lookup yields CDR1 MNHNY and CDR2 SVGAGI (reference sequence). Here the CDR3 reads CAGSADRISNQPQHF. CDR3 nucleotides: TGTGCCGGCAGCGCTGACAGGATTAGCAATCAGCCCCAGCATTTT.